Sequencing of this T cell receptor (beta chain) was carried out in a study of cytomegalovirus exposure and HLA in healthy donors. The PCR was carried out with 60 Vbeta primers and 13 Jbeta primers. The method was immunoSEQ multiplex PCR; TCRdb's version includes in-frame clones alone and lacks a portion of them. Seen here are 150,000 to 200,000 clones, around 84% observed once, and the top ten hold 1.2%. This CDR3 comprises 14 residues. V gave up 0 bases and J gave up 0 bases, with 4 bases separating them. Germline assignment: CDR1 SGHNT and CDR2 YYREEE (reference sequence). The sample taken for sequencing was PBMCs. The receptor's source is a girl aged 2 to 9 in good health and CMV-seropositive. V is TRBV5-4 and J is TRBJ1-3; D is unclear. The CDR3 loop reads CASSLDFSGNTIYF. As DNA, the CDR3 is TGTGCCAGCAGCTTGGACTTCTCTGGAAACACCATATATTTT.